Listed below are T cell receptor beta chains from one sample, sequenced in a study of blood T cell repertoires in COVID-19. Repertoires were generated with immunoSEQ multiplex PCR, while TCRdb's copy carries only in-frame clones and drops some. Here the sample spans about 420,000 clones, approximately 90% being singletons. The specimen sequenced was peripheral blood. These receptors originate from a young man with COVID-19, enrolled during active disease. CDR3s include the opening cysteine and the closing phenylalanine or tryptophan. A D gene is named only where the DNA matches it firmly. Where a row states a size, it is once, few, many or the class of an expanded clone; other rows omit it.

clone_size j_call d_call v_call cdr3_aa cdr3_nt
NA TRBJ2-5 TRBD1 TRBV5-1 CASSLDRGETQYF TGCGCCAGCAGCTTGGACAGGGGTGAGACCCAGTACTTC
NA TRBJ1-4 NA TRBV5-1 CASSLGPSSNEKLFF TGCGCCAGCAGCTTGGGACCTAGTTCTAATGAAAAACTGTTTTTT
NA TRBJ2-7 TRBD2 TRBV24-1 CATSERGAGVGEQYF TGTGCCACCAGTGAGCGGGGGGCCGGGGTAGGCGAGCAGTACTTC
NA TRBJ1-1 NA TRBV27 CASSTIGGGTEAFF TGTGCCAGCAGTACCATAGGGGGGGGCACTGAAGCTTTCTTT
few TRBJ2-2 NA TRBV6-5 CASSYITGELFF TGTGCCAGCAGTTATATAACCGGGGAGCTGTTTTTT
NA TRBJ2-1 TRBD2 TRBV18 CASSSPSSGGAYNEQFF TGTGCCAGCTCATCCCCCTCTAGCGGGGGGGCTTACAATGAGCAGTTCTTC
NA TRBJ2-5 NA TRBV4-1 CASSPTGQETQYF TGCGCCAGCAGCCCGACAGGCCAAGAGACCCAGTACTTC
NA TRBJ1-1 NA TRBV5-8 CASSLGVYEAFF TGTGCCAGCAGCCTAGGGGTCTATGAAGCTTTCTTT
NA TRBJ2-7 TRBD2 TRBV4-2 CASSQEPSGRNEQYF TGTGCCAGCAGCCAGGAACCTAGCGGGAGAAACGAGCAGTACTTC
NA TRBJ1-5 NA TRBV19 CASSPGGRQPQHF TGTGCCAGTAGCCCCGGAGGTCGTCAGCCCCAGCATTTT
NA TRBJ2-5 TRBD2 TRBV5-1 CASSGGGRAEETQYF TGCGCCAGCAGTGGCGGCGGGAGGGCCGAAGAGACCCAGTACTTC
NA TRBJ2-7 NA TRBV24-1 CATSDSVSEQYF TGTGCCACCAGTGATTCTGTTTCCGAGCAGTACTTC
NA TRBJ1-5 NA TRBV6-5 CASSSKGEGNQPQHF TGTGCCAGCAGTTCGAAGGGGGAAGGCAATCAGCCCCAGCATTTT
NA TRBJ2-5 NA TRBV4-1 CASSQQGVGGTQYF TGCGCCAGCAGCCAGCAGGGGGTGGGGGGGACCCAGTACTTC
NA TRBJ2-7 TRBD2 TRBV2 CASSAQGTSVPTEYF TGTGCCAGCAGCGCGCAAGGGACTAGCGTCCCCACGGAGTACTTC
NA TRBJ1-2 TRBD1 TRBV29-1 CSDLPGQDYGYTF TGCAGCGACCTACCGGGACAGGACTATGGCTACACCTTC
NA TRBJ1-1 NA TRBV5-6 CASSLGWNRNTEAFF TGTGCCAGCAGCTTGGGATGGAACAGAAACACTGAAGCTTTCTTT
NA TRBJ1-1 TRBD1 TRBV19 CASSIQQGFGTEAFF TGTGCCAGTAGTATACAACAGGGGTTCGGCACTGAAGCTTTCTTT
once TRBJ2-5 TRBD2 TRBV5-5 CASSLVASGGWETQYF TGTGCCAGCAGCTTGGTGGCTAGCGGGGGGTGGGAGACCCAGTACTTC
NA TRBJ2-5 NA TRBV11-2 CASQVGQQETQYF TGTGCCAGCCAGGTGGGTCAGCAAGAGACCCAGTACTTC
NA TRBJ2-5 NA TRBV5-1 CASSASRGSGYQETQYF TGCGCCAGCAGCGCGTCCAGGGGATCGGGCTACCAAGAGACCCAGTACTTC
NA TRBJ2-5 NA TRBV5-1 CASSLSSGTQETQYF TGCGCCAGCAGCTTGTCCAGCGGCACCCAAGAGACCCAGTACTTC
NA TRBJ1-5 TRBD1 TRBV19 CASKTDRGKPQHF TGTGCCAGTAAAACGGACAGGGGAAAGCCCCAGCATTTT
NA TRBJ1-5 NA TRBV2 CASSLGQTNQPQHF TGTGCCAGCAGTCTTGGGCAGACAAATCAGCCCCAGCATTTT
NA TRBJ2-7 NA TRBV27 CASSLRSVAYEQYF TGTGCCAGCAGCCTCCGGTCGGTTGCCTACGAGCAGTACTTC
NA TRBJ2-3 TRBD2 TRBV2 CASRWTSGSTDTQYF TGTGCCAGCAGGTGGACTAGCGGGTCTACAGATACGCAGTATTTT
NA TRBJ2-1 TRBD2 TRBV19 CASKTSGRGNEQFF TGTGCCAGTAAGACTAGCGGGAGGGGCAATGAGCAGTTCTTC
NA TRBJ2-1 TRBD2 TRBV6-5 CASSRLAGAYNEQFF TGTGCCAGCAGTCGACTAGCGGGAGCATACAATGAGCAGTTCTTC
NA TRBJ2-7 NA TRBV7-6 CASSSFLNYEQYF TGTGCCAGCAGCTCCTTCCTAAATTACGAGCAGTACTTC
NA TRBJ2-7 NA TRBV25-1 CASSEWGSGDYEQYF TGTGCCAGCAGTGAATGGGGTAGCGGAGACTACGAGCAGTACTTC
NA TRBJ2-1 TRBD1 TRBV4-1 CASSQAGTGANEQFF TGCGCCAGCAGCCAAGCCGGGACAGGGGCGAATGAGCAGTTCTTC
NA TRBJ2-1 NA TRBV5-4 CASSRANRDNEQFF TGTGCCAGCAGCAGGGCCAACAGGGATAATGAGCAGTTCTTC
NA TRBJ1-1 NA TRBV6-4 CASRVYAGINTEAFF TGTGCCAGCAGAGTATATGCAGGAATAAACACTGAAGCTTTCTTT
NA TRBJ2-4 TRBD1 TRBV5-1 CASSWGDRARTKNIQYF TGCGCCAGCAGCTGGGGGGACAGGGCTCGGACCAAAAACATTCAGTACTTC
NA TRBJ1-6 NA TRBV3-1/TRBV3-2 CASSRGTMSSYNSPLHF TGTGCCAGCAGCCGTGGAACTATGAGCTCCTATAATTCACCCCTCCACTTT
NA TRBJ2-3 NA TRBV18 CASSPSTDTQYF TGTGCCAGCTCTCCTAGCACAGATACGCAGTATTTT
NA TRBJ2-7 NA TRBV5-4 CASSLWRDEQYF TGTGCCAGCAGCTTGTGGAGGGACGAGCAGTACTTC
NA TRBJ2-7 TRBD2 TRBV6-5 CASSRLAGDYEQYF TGTGCCAGCAGCAGACTAGCGGGAGATTACGAGCAGTACTTC
NA TRBJ2-7 NA TRBV6-1 CASSESARTKTYEQYF TGTGCCAGCAGTGAAAGTGCAAGGACAAAAACCTACGAGCAGTACTTC
NA TRBJ2-5 TRBD2 TRBV10-1 CASGPGLAGDETQYF TGCGCCAGCGGACCGGGACTAGCGGGAGATGAGACCCAGTACTTC
NA TRBJ1-4 NA TRBV3-1/TRBV3-2 CASSGTDGGHEKLFF TGTGCCAGCAGCGGGACGGACGGGGGGCATGAAAAACTGTTTTTT
NA TRBJ2-7 TRBD1 TRBV18 CASSSDRGTYEQYF TGTGCCAGCTCATCCGACAGGGGTACCTACGAGCAGTACTTC
NA TRBJ2-7 NA TRBV7-2 CASSFSGTPSSYEQYF TGTGCCAGCAGCTTCTCAGGGACACCTAGCTCCTACGAGCAGTACTTC
NA TRBJ2-3 NA TRBV9 CASSVTGSDTQYF TGTGCCAGCAGCGTAACAGGGTCAGATACGCAGTATTTT
NA TRBJ2-5 NA TRBV7-2 CASSPSRSGQETQYF TGTGCCAGCAGCCCATCTCGGAGTGGACAAGAGACCCAGTACTTC
NA TRBJ2-5 TRBD1 TRBV6-1 CASSEAANNRGTQYF TGTGCCAGCAGTGAAGCTGCTAACAACAGGGGGACCCAGTACTTC
NA TRBJ2-5 NA TRBV10-1 CAVRETQYF TGCGCAGTCAGGGAGACCCAGTACTTC
NA TRBJ2-7 TRBD1 TRBV6-2/TRBV6-3 CASSYGTGGEQYF TGTGCCAGCAGTTACGGGACAGGAGGCGAGCAGTACTTC
NA TRBJ2-3 NA TRBV3-1/TRBV3-2 CASSQVGGITDTQYF TGTGCCAGCAGCCAAGTGGGGGGTATTACAGATACGCAGTATTTT
NA TRBJ2-1 NA TRBV5-4 CASSLSAGEWNEQFF TGTGCCAGCAGCTTGTCGGCAGGGGAATGGAATGAGCAGTTCTTC
NA TRBJ1-5 NA TRBV2 CASSELASYSNQPQHF TGTGCCAGCAGTGAACTGGCTTCATATAGCAATCAGCCCCAGCATTTT
NA TRBJ2-7 NA TRBV13 CASSLRTTGAYEQYF TGTGCCAGCAGCCTAAGGACGACAGGTGCCTACGAGCAGTACTTC
NA TRBJ2-5 NA TRBV7-9 CASSYSSGHKETQYF TGTGCCAGCAGCTACAGTTCGGGACACAAAGAGACCCAGTACTTC
NA TRBJ1-3 TRBD1 TRBV2 CASEGQGTATIYF TGTGCCAGCGAGGGACAGGGAACGGCCACCATATATTTT
NA TRBJ2-7 NA TRBV30 CAWSVASSYEQYF TGTGCCTGGAGTGTAGCTAGCTCCTACGAGCAGTACTTC
NA TRBJ1-2 NA TRBV18 CASSPLRGGSDSRDPNYGYTF TGTGCCAGCTCACCCCTCCGAGGCGGGAGCGACAGTCGCGATCCTAACTATGGCTACACCTTC